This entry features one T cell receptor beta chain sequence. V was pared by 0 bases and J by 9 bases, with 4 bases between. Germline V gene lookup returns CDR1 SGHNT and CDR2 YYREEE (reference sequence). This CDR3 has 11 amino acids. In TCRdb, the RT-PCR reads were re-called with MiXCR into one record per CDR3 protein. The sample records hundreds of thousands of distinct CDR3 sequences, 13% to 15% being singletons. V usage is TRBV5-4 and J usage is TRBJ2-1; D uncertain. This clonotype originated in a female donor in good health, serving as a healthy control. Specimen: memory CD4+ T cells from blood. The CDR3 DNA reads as TGTGCCAGCAGCTTGGAGAGTGAGCAGTTCTTC. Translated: CASSLESEQFF. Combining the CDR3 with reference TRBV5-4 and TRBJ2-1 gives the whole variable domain ETGVTQSPTHLIKTRGQQVTLRCSSQSGHNTVSWYQQALGQGPQFIFQYYREEENGRGNFPPRFSGLQFPNYSSELNVNALELDDSALYLCASSLESEQFFGPGTRLTVL.